This passage covers 14 T cell receptor beta chains from one sample sequenced in a study of blood T cell repertoires in COVID-19. Libraries were prepared by immunoSEQ multiplex PCR; TCRdb keeps only in-frame clonotypes and omits some of them. This table has more than 200,000 clones, 75% to 90% appearing once. Material: peripheral blood. All receptors come from a man aged 25 to 45 with COVID-19, enrolled during active disease.

V and J are TRBV5-1 and TRBJ1-1, with 8 bases identical to TRBD1. Per the germline V gene, CDR1 is SGHRS and CDR2 is YFSETQ. CDR3 length equals 14 residues. The V and J ends lost 3 bases and 1 base, in that order; junction bases with no gene match: 2. The CDR3 DNA sequence: TGCGCCAGCAGCTGGGGACAGGAGAACACTGAAGCTTTCTTT. Translated: CASSWGQENTEAFF.

This sequence joins TRBV7-3 and TRBJ1-3; D possibly corresponds to TRBD1 (6 bases). The CDR3 consists of 16 residues. Germline values: CDR1 SGHTA, CDR2 FQGTGA. V dropped 2 bases and J dropped 0 bases, with 11 bases sitting between them. For the CDR3, the DNA is TGTGCCAGCAGCTTATGGGGGGGCACCTCTGGAAACACCATATATTTT. This sequence encodes CASSLWGGTSGNTIYF.

The gene calls are TRBV4-3 and TRBJ1-2; 9 bases line up with TRBD1. The junction had 4 bases not matched to a gene; V was cut back by 4 bases and J by 7 bases. There are 13 residues in the CDR3. The germline V gene encodes CDR1 LGHNA and CDR2 YSLEER. The CDR3 loop is CASSPDRGTGYTF. The CDR3 DNA reads as TGCGCCAGCAGCCCCGACAGGGGGACTGGCTACACCTTC.

The chain is built from TRBV19 and TRBJ1-5; D perhaps matches TRBD1 (5 bases). This CDR3 contains 15 residues. Germline V lookup: CDR1 LNHDA, CDR2 SQIVND (reference sequence). V gave up 2 bases and J gave up 1 base, with 9 bases separating them. CDR3 in amino acids: CASSIFDRSNQPQHF. The CDR3 DNA sequence: TGTGCCAGTAGTATATTCGACAGAAGCAATCAGCCCCAGCATTTT.

The V call is TRBV18, the J call TRBJ2-1; D perhaps matches TRBD2 (6 bases). From germline, CDR1 is KGHSH and CDR2 LQKENI. This CDR3 comprises 15 residues. Trimming left V 2 bases short and J 8 bases short, with 16 bases between. CDR3 residues: CASSPGDSSVDEQFF. CDR3 DNA: TGTGCCAGCTCACCAGGGGACTCCAGCGTCGATGAGCAGTTCTTC.

The genes are TRBV18 and TRBJ1-4; D possibly corresponds to TRBD1 (5 bases). V was shortened by 0 bases and J by 8 bases, with 13 bases between the two germline ends. The CDR3 length is 15 residues. Germline CDR1 KGHSH, CDR2 LQKENI. The CDR3 nucleotides read TGTGCCAGCTCACCACCGCTGGGGGGGGAAGAAAAACTGTTTTTT. Its translation is CASSPPLGGEEKLFF.

CDR3 bases: TGTGCCAGCAGTTTATTCCGCTACGAGCAGTACTTC. This sequence encodes CASSLFRYEQYF. The genes are TRBV12-3 or TRBV12-4 and TRBJ2-7; D not resolved. The CDR3 covers 12 residues. The V and J ends lost 2 bases and 3 bases respectively, with 5 bases between them.

The chain recombines TRBV11-2 with TRBJ2-7; TRBD1 matches at 8 bases. The germline V gene encodes CDR1 SGHAT and CDR2 FQNNGV. The CDR3 has 14 amino acids. Trimming cost V 3 bases and J 3 bases; bases outside gene matches: 4. The CDR3 is CASSFGTGIYEQYF. CDR3 DNA: TGTGCCAGCAGCTTCGGGACAGGAATCTACGAGCAGTACTTC.

On this clone itself: Other DNA sequences from this sample encode an identical CDR3 as well. The chain employs TRBV4-1 and TRBJ1-1; 11 positions match TRBD1. Germline CDR1 MGHRA, CDR2 YSYEKL. CDR3 size: 15 residues. Losses at the gene ends were 2 bases for V and 5 bases for J; bases not matched to a gene: 4. CDR3 sequence reads: CASSQSGTGGTEAFF. The DNA for the CDR3 is TGCGCCAGCAGCCAATCCGGGACAGGGGGGACTGAAGCTTTCTTT.

The chain is built from TRBV3-1 (or the pseudogene TRBV3-2) and TRBJ1-2; TRBD1 might be the D (6 bases). The CDR3 contains 14 residues. The V end lost 4 bases, the J end lost 0 bases, and 9 bases lay between the germline ends. Germline assignment: CDR1 LGHDT and CDR2 YNNKEL (reference sequence). The CDR3 DNA sequence: TGTGCCAGCAGCCGGGACATCTCTAACTATGGCTACACCTTC. This gives the protein CASSRDISNYGYTF.

J is TRBJ2-7 and V is TRBV11-2; D might be TRBD2 (6 bases). Trimming pared 1 base from V and 1 base from J, leaving 8 bases between. CDR3 length equals 14 residues. Germline-derived CDR1 and CDR2 are SGHAT and FQNNGV. CDR3 nucleotides: TGTGCCAGCAGCTTAGTGGCGGGATCCTACGAGCAGTACTTC. Protein sequence: CASSLVAGSYEQYF.

This clone was found once. This chain connects TRBV27 to TRBJ2-2, with 11 bases identical to TRBD2. Unmatched junction bases numbered 2, after V lost 3 bases and J lost 2 bases. Germline lookup yields CDR1 MNHEY and CDR2 SMNVEV (reference sequence). CDR3 size: 16 residues. As DNA, the CDR3 is TGTGCCAGCAGTTTTCTAGCGGGGGGAAACACCGGGGAGCTGTTTTTT. It is translated as CASSFLAGGNTGELFF.

The chain employs TRBV18 and TRBJ2-7; 8 nucleotides line up with TRBD1. The ends lost 1 base at V and 0 bases at J; junction bases unmatched: 5. The V gene's germline CDR1 is KGHSH and CDR2 LQKENI. The CDR3 totals 16 residues. DNA for the CDR3: TGTGCCAGCTCACCACAGCAGGGGGCTTACTCCTACGAGCAGTACTTC. Translation: CASSPQQGAYSYEQYF.

V and J are TRBV3-1 (or the pseudogene TRBV3-2) and TRBJ2-7; D perhaps matches TRBD2 (6 bases). V lost 2 bases, J lost 8 bases, and 16 bases lay in between. The CDR3 covers 14 residues. Germline assignment: CDR1 LGHDT and CDR2 YNNKEL (reference sequence). The DNA of the CDR3 is TGTGCCAGCAGCCAATCCGGGGGTCTTCAGAAGCAGTACTTC. Encoded protein: CASSQSGGLQKQYF.